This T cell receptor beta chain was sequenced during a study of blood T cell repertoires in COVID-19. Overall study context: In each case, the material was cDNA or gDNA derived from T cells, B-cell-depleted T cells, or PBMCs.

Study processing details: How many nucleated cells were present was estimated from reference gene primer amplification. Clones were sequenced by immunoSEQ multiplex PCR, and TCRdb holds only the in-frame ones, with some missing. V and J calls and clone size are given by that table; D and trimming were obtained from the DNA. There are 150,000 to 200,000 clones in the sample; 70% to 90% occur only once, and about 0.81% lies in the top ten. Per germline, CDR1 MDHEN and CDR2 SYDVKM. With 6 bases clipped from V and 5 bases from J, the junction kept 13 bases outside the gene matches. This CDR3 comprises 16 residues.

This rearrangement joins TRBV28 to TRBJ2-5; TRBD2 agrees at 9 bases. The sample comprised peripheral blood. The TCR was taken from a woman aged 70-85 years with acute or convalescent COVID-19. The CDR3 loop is CASSPGLLAGRETQYF. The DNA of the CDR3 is TGTGCCAGCAGCCCAGGCCTACTAGCGGGCAGGGAGACCCAGTACTTC.